Following are 21 T cell receptor beta chains from one sample sequenced in a study of shared clonotypes between healthy human individuals. Clones were sequenced by immunoSEQ multiplex PCR, and TCRdb holds only the in-frame ones, with some missing. The sample consists of some 2.3 million clones, 90% to 95% of them appearing once. The material sequenced was naive CD4+ T cells from PBMCs. Regarding subset: CD45RA+ positively selected. Source of these receptors: a man younger than 30 in good health. Some clones in this sample may be carry-over from other donors' samples.

In regard to this clone: The same CDR3 can be traced to other DNA sequences in this sample. This chain links TRBV5-1 with TRBJ2-2; D gene unclear. CDR1 SGHRS and CDR2 YFSETQ come from the germline V gene. Trimming left V 5 bases short and J 2 bases short, with 7 bases between. The CDR3 covers 13 residues. CDR3 in amino acids: CASSFDNTGELFF. The CDR3, as DNA: TGCGCCAGCAGTTTCGACAACACCGGGGAGCTGTTTTTT.

V and J are TRBV7-2 and TRBJ1-5; D might be TRBD1 (5 bases). The CDR3 totals 15 residues. Looked up from germline, CDR1 is SGHTA and CDR2 is FQGNSA. The germline V and J ends were trimmed by 5 bases and 3 bases, with 14 bases remaining between them. The CDR3: CASSPRGSINQPQHF. The CDR3 bases are TGTGCCAGCAGCCCCCGGGGCAGCATCAATCAGCCCCAGCATTTT.

The chain carries TRBV7-2 and TRBJ1-4; D is uncertain. CDR3 length equals 16 residues. Germline assignment: CDR1 SGHTA and CDR2 FQGNSA. V lost 5 bases and J lost 2, with 15 bases in between. CDR3 region: CASSPASGPTNEKLFF. CDR3 sequence (DNA): TGTGCCAGCAGCCCTGCATCCGGTCCGACTAATGAAAAACTGTTTTTT.

A word on this clone: The same CDR3 is also encoded by other DNA sequences in this sample. This chain uses TRBV12-5 with TRBJ1-1; TRBD1 is a possible D gene (5 bases). The CDR3 is made up of 13 amino acids. Trimming pared 6 bases from V and 1 base from J, leaving 9 bases between. Germline loops: CDR1 LGHNT, CDR2 FRNRAP. The CDR3 DNA follows: TGTGCTAGTGGCCTGACAGAGAACACTGAAGCTTTCTTT. Amino acid sequence: CASGLTENTEAFF.

The chain recombines TRBV6-1 with TRBJ2-2; 8 bases are a match to TRBD1. Per germline, CDR1 MNHNS and CDR2 SASEGT. Trimming took 6 bases from V and 5 from J; bases not matched to a gene: 5. The CDR3 runs to 14 residues. Here the CDR3 reads CASRFRGRTGELFF. The CDR3 DNA reads TGTGCCAGCAGGTTCAGGGGGCGTACCGGGGAGCTGTTTTTT.

The genes are TRBV2 and TRBJ2-1; D unclear. The CDR3 runs to 12 residues. Germline V gene sequence: CDR1 SNHLY, CDR2 FYNNEI. V shed 4 bases and J shed 7 bases, with 8 bases lying between them. Here the CDR3 DNA reads TGTGCCAGCAGTGCCGAAGCAAATGAGCAGTTCTTC. It encodes CASSAEANEQFF.

This clone occurred once. This chain uses TRBV2 with TRBJ1-5, with 9 bases fitting TRBD1. The ends lost 2 bases at V and 9 bases at J; junction bases unmatched: 11. Germline CDR1 SNHLY, CDR2 FYNNEI. The CDR3 is 16 amino acids. The CDR3 reads CASSERGGQGPGPQHF. CDR3 nucleotides: TGTGCCAGCAGTGAACGGGGGGGACAGGGCCCGGGGCCCCAGCATTTT. The entire variable domain, with the rest obtained from reference TRBV2 and TRBJ1-5, is as follows: EPEVTQTPSHQVTQMGQEVILRCVPISNHLYFYWYRQILGQKVEFLVSFYNNEISEKSEIFDDQFSVERPDGSNFTLKIRSTKLEDSAMYFCASSERGGQGPGPQHFGDGTRLSIL.

V usage is TRBV5-1 and J usage is TRBJ2-5; possible D gene TRBD2, 5 bases. Germline CDR1 reads SGHRS; CDR2 reads YFSETQ. The CDR3 runs 13 residues. Trimming stripped 4 bases from V and 7 bases from J, with 14 bases between. The DNA for the CDR3 is TGCGCCAGCAGCGCGACGGAGGTGGGGACCCAGTACTTC. It codes for CASSATEVGTQYF.

The chain is built from TRBV6-6 and TRBJ1-3; 7 bases match TRBD1. This CDR3 comprises 15 residues. V lost 7 bases, J lost 0 bases, and 6 bases stayed unmatched. CDR1 and CDR2 (germline): MNHNY, SVGAGI (reference sequence). As DNA, the CDR3 is TGTGCCAGCATCCAGGACAGGTACTCTGGAAACACCATATATTTT. This encodes CASIQDRYSGNTIYF.

This chain links TRBV27 with TRBJ2-7; the D call may be TRBD1 or TRBD2 (5 bases each). The CDR3 has 13 residues. V dropped 3 bases and J dropped 7 bases, with 13 bases sitting between them. Germline V gives CDR1 MNHEY, CDR2 SMNVEV (reference sequence). The CDR3 loop is CASSFSGLLEQYF. In DNA, the CDR3 is TGTGCCAGCAGTTTCTCGGGGCTTCTTGAGCAGTACTTC.

This chain joins TRBV6-6 and TRBJ1-5, with a weak D call TRBD1 (5 bases). The CDR3 consists of 15 residues. CDR1 is MNHNY, CDR2 SVGAGI, per germline (reference sequence). The V end was cut by 5 bases, the J end by 1 base, with 12 bases between. The CDR3 loop reads CASSHNRGSNQPQHF. The CDR3 DNA sequence: TGTGCCAGCAGTCATAATCGGGGGAGCAATCAGCCCCAGCATTTT.

The chain joins TRBV2 to TRBJ2-7, with 7 bases fitting TRBD1. Germline assignment: CDR1 SNHLY and CDR2 FYNNEI. The CDR3 sequence is 13 residues long. After removal of 7 bases from V and 2 bases from J, the junction contained 5 bases not matched to a gene. The CDR3 protein is CASTPDRAYEQYF. CDR3 DNA: TGTGCCAGCACTCCTGACAGGGCCTACGAGCAGTACTTC.

This sequence joins TRBV15 and TRBJ2-7; D is unclear. Germline V gene data show CDR1 as LNHNV and CDR2 as YYDKDF (reference sequence). The ends were cut back, 0 bases at V and 4 bases at J, with 10 bases in the middle. CDR3 size: 14 residues. The CDR3 coding sequence is TGTGCCACCAGCAGAGAGTCACCCGGTTACGAGCAGTACTTC. It encodes CATSRESPGYEQYF.

The CDR3, as DNA: TGTGCCAGCAGCTCCGGGACAGGGGGCAACTCTGGGGCCAACGTCCTGACTTTC. This sequence encodes CASSSGTGGNSGANVLTF. This chain links TRBV5-4 with TRBJ2-6; 12 bases fit TRBD1. The CDR3 consists of 18 residues. Germline CDR1 is SGHNT and CDR2 is YYREEE (reference sequence). V gave up 3 bases and J gave up 0 bases; unmatched junction bases: 4.

This chain uses TRBV5-4 with TRBJ2-3, with 9 nucleotides matching TRBD1. The CDR3 length is 15 residues. After removal of 6 bases from V and 3 bases from J, the junction contained 8 bases not matched to a gene. Germline-derived CDR1 and CDR2 are SGHNT and YYREEE (reference sequence). CDR3 protein: CASTHPGQGTDTQYF. In DNA form, the CDR3 reads TGTGCCAGCACCCATCCGGGACAGGGTACAGATACGCAGTATTTT.

This clone was seen a handful of times. The J gene is TRBJ1-5, the V gene TRBV28; 7 nucleotides line up with TRBD1. This CDR3 is built from 13 residues. Germline V gives CDR1 MDHEN, CDR2 SYDVKM. V lost 3 bases, J lost 6 bases, and 2 bases stayed unmatched. This chain's CDR3 is CASSLTGSQPQHF. The CDR3 coding sequence is TGTGCCAGCAGTTTGACAGGGAGTCAGCCCCAGCATTTT.

In its sample, this clone was seen once. V usage is TRBV6-1 and J usage is TRBJ2-7; possibly TRBD2 for D (6 bases). Germline CDR1 reads MNHNS; CDR2 reads SASEGT. The CDR3 runs to 15 residues. V dropped 1 base and J dropped 3 bases, with 13 bases sitting between them. The CDR3 loop reads CASSEGGRGFYEQYF. CDR3 bases: TGTGCCAGCAGTGAAGGGGGCCGGGGGTTCTACGAGCAGTACTTC.

The J gene is TRBJ1-2, the V gene TRBV6-6; 7 bases are shared with TRBD1. Trimming at V came to 5 bases and at J to 3 bases, leaving 3 bases not matched to a gene. The germline V gene encodes CDR1 MNHNY and CDR2 SVGAGI (reference sequence). This CDR3 is 13 amino acids long. The CDR3 region is CASSPGQHYGYTF. The CDR3 nucleotides are TGTGCCAGCAGTCCGGGACAGCACTATGGCTACACCTTC.

The gene calls are TRBV5-1 and TRBJ2-5; D is possibly TRBD2 (5 bases). The CDR3 spans 13 residues. Germline CDR1 is SGHRS and CDR2 is YFSETQ. Between the trimmed V and J ends, which lost 4 bases and 1 base, there was a span of 8 bases. In DNA, the CDR3 is TGCGCCAGCAGCAGGAGCGGCCAAGAGACCCAGTACTTC. Amino acid sequence: CASSRSGQETQYF.

This clone came up a few times. Other DNA sequences in this specimen translate into the identical CDR3. The chain joins TRBV28 to TRBJ1-1; no clear D. CDR3 length equals 12 residues. CDR1 and CDR2 from the germline V gene are MDHEN and SYDVKM. Trimming pared 2 bases from V and 5 bases from J, leaving 6 bases between. The CDR3 DNA follows: TGTGCCAGCAGTTTACCCGGTACTGAAGCTTTCTTT. It encodes CASSLPGTEAFF.

The chain combines TRBV7-8 with TRBJ2-4; possibly TRBD1 or TRBD2 for D (5 bases each). The CDR3 runs to 18 residues. V lost 5 bases and J 0 bases, leaving 20 bases between the germline ends. The germline V gene has CDR1 SGHVS and CDR2 FQNEAQ. This CDR3 is CASSPVPGAELAKNIQYF. CDR3 nucleotides: TGTGCCAGCAGCCCAGTCCCCGGGGCAGAACTAGCCAAAAACATTCAGTACTTC.